A single sample gave rise to the 8 T cell receptor beta chains below, sequenced in a study of blood T cell repertoires in COVID-19. Generated by immunoSEQ multiplex PCR, the TCRdb table keeps only in-frame clones and is missing some. The table has 180,000 or so clones, around 90% seen once. Source material: peripheral blood. The receptors originated from a man aged 50-59 years with acute or convalescent COVID-19.

This rearrangement joins TRBV9 to TRBJ2-7, with a possible D match to TRBD1 (6 bases). CDR3 size: 14 residues. V gave up 3 bases and J gave up 5 bases, with 15 bases separating them. The V gene's germline CDR1 is SGDLS and CDR2 YYNGEE. CDR3 nucleotide sequence: TGTGCCAGCAGCGACAGGGCCTTCGGAGACGAGCAGTACTTC. Its translation is CASSDRAFGDEQYF.

This chain uses TRBV18 with TRBJ1-1; D gene uncertain. The V end was cut by 3 bases, the J end by 0 bases, with 11 bases between. Germline assignment: CDR1 KGHSH and CDR2 LQKENI. The CDR3 length is 15 residues. The CDR3 region has the DNA TGTGCCAGCTCACCCTTAGCGGAAATGAACACTGAAGCTTTCTTT. Amino acid sequence: CASSPLAEMNTEAFF. The full variable domain, rest sourced from reference TRBV18 and TRBJ1-1, is NAGVMQNPRHLVRRRGQEARLRCSPMKGHSHVYWYRQLPEEGLKFMVYLQKENIIDESGMPKERFSAEFPKEGPSILRIQQVVRGDSAAYFCASSPLAEMNTEAFFGQGTRLTVV.

The rearrangement uses TRBV28 and TRBJ2-5; 7 bases agree with TRBD2. Germline CDR1 and CDR2: MDHEN and SYDVKM. Trimming removed 2 bases from V and 7 bases from J; junction bases left unmatched: 7. The CDR3 covers 14 residues. The chain's CDR3 is CASSLLGLPSTQYF. Here the CDR3 DNA reads TGTGCCAGCAGTTTACTGGGACTACCATCGACCCAGTACTTC.

The rearrangement links TRBV5-1 to TRBJ2-7; D is perhaps TRBD2 (6 bases). In germline, CDR1 is SGHRS, CDR2 YFSETQ. Trimming removed 4 bases from V and 3 bases from J, with 20 bases in between. CDR3 length: 16 amino acids. The CDR3 spells CASSASLVGGVYEQYF. CDR3 DNA: TGCGCCAGCAGCGCGTCCCTCGTGGGAGGTGTCTACGAGCAGTACTTC.

The DNA of the CDR3 is TGTGCCTGGAGTGCAACCGGGACAGGTTACCAAGAGACCCAGTACTTC. Protein: CAWSATGTGYQETQYF. The chain is built from TRBV30 and TRBJ2-5, with TRBD1 matching 8 bases. The V gene end was trimmed by 1 base and the J gene end by 0 bases; junction bases not matched to a gene: 7. The CDR3 runs 16 residues. CDR1 and CDR2 (germline): GTSNPN, SVGIG (reference sequence).

The chain uses TRBV18 and TRBJ2-1, with D perhaps TRBD2 (6 bases). This CDR3 spans 15 amino acids. Germline CDR1 KGHSH, CDR2 LQKENI. V shed 3 bases and J shed 6 bases, with 15 bases lying between them. This CDR3 reads CASSPPVGGGNEQFF. CDR3 nucleotides: TGTGCCAGCTCACCGCCGGTGGGGGGTGGCAATGAGCAGTTCTTC.

This rearrangement joins TRBV19 to TRBJ1-2, with a weak D call TRBD1 (6 bases). CDR1 is LNHDA and CDR2 is SQIVND in the germline V gene (reference sequence). The CDR3 is made up of 13 amino acids. Trimming took off 7 bases at V and 7 bases at J, with 16 bases between the two ends. This CDR3 reads CASKTIRGLGYTF. The CDR3 coding sequence is TGTGCCAGTAAAACAATCAGGGGCCTTGGCTACACCTTC.

The rearrangement joins TRBV7-9 to TRBJ2-3; 7 bases fit TRBD1. The CDR3 contains 16 residues. CDR1 and CDR2 from the germline V gene are SEHNR and FQNEAQ (reference sequence). The V and J ends lost 6 bases and 6 bases, in that order; junction bases with no gene match: 15. The chain's CDR3 is CASSPRRGGSSDTQYF. The CDR3, as DNA: TGTGCCAGCAGTCCCCGACGAGGGGGCTCTTCCGATACGCAGTATTTT.